This TCR beta chain was retrieved from a study of blood T cell repertoires in COVID-19. Study at large: Some COVID-19 samples were acute and others convalescent; all came from the United States, Italy and Spain. Sample material is recorded as cDNA or gDNA derived from T cells, B-cell-depleted T cells, or PBMCs.

Per the original methods: How many nucleated cells were present was estimated from reference gene primer amplification. The method was immunoSEQ multiplex PCR; TCRdb's version includes in-frame clones alone and lacks a portion of them. V, J and clone size reflect that table, while D and trimming were determined from the DNA. The table shows about 100,000 clones, with around 83% occurring only once. Sample: peripheral blood. This receptor was taken from a human donor in a cohort sampled during active COVID-19.

The CDR3 region has the DNA TGTGCCAGCAGCTTAGGGCTAGCTCGGCTCACAGATACGCAGTATTTT. This gives the protein CASSLGLARLTDTQYF. The rearrangement joins TRBV7-2 to TRBJ2-3; possible D gene TRBD2, 5 bases. Germline values: CDR1 SGHTA, CDR2 FQGNSA. The CDR3 totals 16 residues. Trimming took 1 base from V and 2 from J, leaving 13 bases between them.